The 18 T cell receptor beta chains reported below all come from one sample, sequenced in a study of lymphopenia after photon versus proton radiotherapy. Sequencing used immunoSEQ multiplex PCR; TCRdb keeps in-frame clones, though not all of them. The table shows approximately 22,000 clones, with roughly 85% occurring only once. Sequencing used peripheral blood, obtained from a patient treated with photon-based radiotherapy. Every receptor here comes from a man between 60 and 75 years old with pancreatic cancer.

The CDR3 spells CAWSPGNANEKLFF. The CDR3, as DNA: TGTGCCTGGAGCCCGGGCAATGCTAATGAAAAACTGTTTTTT. This sequence joins TRBV30 and TRBJ1-4; D unclear. V lost 3 bases to trimming and J lost 3 bases, with 11 bases between them. This CDR3 comprises 14 residues. Germline V gene data show CDR1 as GTSNPN and CDR2 as SVGIG (reference sequence).

V usage is TRBV4-2 and J usage is TRBJ2-7; 11 bases align to TRBD2. Germline CDR1 and CDR2: LGHNA and YNFKEQ. The CDR3 totals 15 residues. After removal of 2 bases from V and 3 bases from J, the junction contained 3 bases not matched to a gene. This chain's CDR3 is CASSQSTSGGYEQYF. The CDR3 bases are TGTGCCAGCAGCCAAAGTACTAGCGGGGGCTACGAGCAGTACTTC.

The rearrangement uses TRBV4-3 and TRBJ2-7, with D possibly TRBD1 on 6 matching bases. Deletions cut 0 bases from V and 2 bases from J, with 8 bases between. Germline V gene lookup returns CDR1 LGHNA and CDR2 YSLEER. This CDR3 is built from 14 residues. The CDR3 bases are TGCGCCAGCAGCCAAGATCGGACAGCCTACGAGCAGTACTTC. Amino acid sequence: CASSQDRTAYEQYF.

This chain's CDR3 is CASNSGPTGELFF. CDR3 nucleotide sequence: TGTGCCAGCAATAGCGGGCCCACCGGGGAGCTGTTTTTT. This sequence joins TRBV7-2 and TRBJ2-2, with 7 bases fitting TRBD2. The junction had 3 bases not matched to a gene; V was cut back by 7 bases and J by 4 bases. Germline assignment: CDR1 SGHTA and CDR2 FQGNSA. There are 13 residues in the CDR3.

This chain joins TRBV6-1 and TRBJ2-6; tentatively, D is TRBD1 or TRBD2 (5 bases each). There are 15 residues in the CDR3. From germline, CDR1 is MNHNS and CDR2 SASEGT. With 6 bases removed from V and 1 base from J, the gap between germline ends came to 10 bases. As DNA, the CDR3 is TGTGCCAGCAGACGGGACGGGTCTGGGGCCAACGTCCTGACTTTC. Its protein product is CASRRDGSGANVLTF.

This clone was observed a handful of times. V and J are TRBV5-6 and TRBJ1-1; D is perhaps TRBD1 (5 bases). V was trimmed by 5 bases and J by 1 base, leaving 15 bases between them. CDR1 and CDR2 (germline): SGHDT, YYEEEE. The CDR3 spans 15 residues. CDR3 bases: TGTGCCAGCAGTCTATCGGGACTCAAGAACACTGAAGCTTTCTTT. It translates to CASSLSGLKNTEAFF.

The V and J genes are TRBV25-1 and TRBJ1-6, with a tentative D call TRBD1 (5 bases). The V end lost 7 bases, the J end lost 0 bases, and 10 bases lay between the germline ends. The CDR3 runs 15 residues. From germline, CDR1 is MGHDK and CDR2 SYGVNS. CDR3 sequence (DNA): TGTGCCAGCATGGACAAACGCTCCTATAATTCACCCCTCCACTTT. Amino acid sequence: CASMDKRSYNSPLHF.

V is TRBV5-1 and J is TRBJ1-5; maybe TRBD1 (6 bases). Trimming cost V 0 bases and J 4 bases, with 8 bases left between them. Germline lookup yields CDR1 SGHRS and CDR2 YFSETQ. CDR3 length equals 14 residues. The CDR3 nucleotides are TGCGCCAGCAGCTTGGCAGGGGTAAATCAGCCCCAGCATTTT. This translates into CASSLAGVNQPQHF.

This clone was picked up one time. The genes are TRBV7-8 and TRBJ2-3; 13 bases agree with TRBD2. Germline-derived CDR1 and CDR2 are SGHVS and FQNEAQ. V lost 5 bases, J lost 2 bases, and 10 bases stayed unmatched. CDR3 length: 18 amino acids. CDR3 nucleotides: TGTGCCAGCAGCCCTATGGGGGGACTAGCGGGGACCACAGATACGCAGTATTTT. Translation gives CASSPMGGLAGTTDTQYF.

The chain combines TRBV30 with TRBJ1-2; D is ambiguous. The CDR3 contains 14 residues. V lost 3 bases, J lost 5 bases, and 16 bases lay in between. The germline gives CDR1 GTSNPN, CDR2 SVGIG (reference sequence). The CDR3 spells CAWRPVGGLYGYTF. Here the CDR3 DNA reads TGTGCCTGGAGACCTGTGGGTGGTTTATATGGCTACACCTTC.

The chain is built from TRBV5-1 and TRBJ2-2; TRBD2 matches 13 bases. Trimming took 4 bases from V and 5 from J; bases not matched to a gene: 8. The CDR3 totals 17 residues. The germline V gene encodes CDR1 SGHRS and CDR2 YFSETQ. The CDR3 DNA sequence: TGCGCCAGCAGCAGACTAGCGGGGGGCGATCTGACCGGGGAGCTGTTTTTT. The encoded protein is CASSRLAGGDLTGELFF.

This sequence joins TRBV7-3 and TRBJ2-5; D might be TRBD1 (5 bases). Trimming left V 2 bases short and J 5 bases short, with 9 bases between. CDR3 length: 13 residues. Looked up from germline, CDR1 is SGHTA and CDR2 is FQGTGA. The CDR3 spells CASSLQGSETQYF. CDR3 bases: TGTGCCAGCAGCTTACAGGGATCTGAGACCCAGTACTTC. Using reference TRBV7-3 and TRBJ2-5 for the parts outside the CDR3, the full variable domain is GAGVSQTPSNKVTEKGKYVELRCDPISGHTALYWYRQSLGQGPEFLIYFQGTGAADDSGLPNDRFFAVRPEGSVSTLKIQRTERGDSAVYLCASSLQGSETQYFGPGTRLLVL.

The chain recombines TRBV7-3 with TRBJ2-3; D is unresolved. This CDR3 is 13 amino acids long. Germline CDR1 reads SGHTA; CDR2 reads FQGTGA. The germline V and J ends were trimmed by 1 base and 4 bases, with 6 bases remaining between them. This CDR3 reads CASSLNLADTQYF. The CDR3 DNA follows: TGTGCCAGCAGCTTAAACTTAGCAGATACGCAGTATTTT.

The rearrangement joins TRBV7-2 to TRBJ1-4; no clear D. V lost 1 base and J lost 3, with 12 bases in between. The CDR3 spans 16 residues. Germline assignment: CDR1 SGHTA and CDR2 FQGNSA. Written as DNA, the CDR3 is TGTGCCAGCAGCTTAGAGTTGGTGGCCGCTAATGAAAAACTGTTTTTT. This sequence encodes CASSLELVAANEKLFF. The complete variable domain, with remaining parts taken from reference TRBV7-2 and TRBJ1-4, reads GAGVSQSPSNKVTEKGKDVELRCDPISGHTALYWYRQSLGQGLEFLIYFQGNSAPDKSGLPSDRFSAERTGGSVSTLTIQRTQQEDSAVYLCASSLELVAANEKLFFGSGTQLSVL.

This chain joins TRBV5-1 and TRBJ2-7; 10 bases line up with TRBD1. Germline lookup yields CDR1 SGHRS and CDR2 YFSETQ. This CDR3 contains 14 residues. After removal of 3 bases from V and 7 bases from J, the junction contained 7 bases not matched to a gene. DNA for the CDR3: TGCGCCAGCAGCTCGCATCGGACAGGGGGGGAGCAGTACTTC. Translation gives CASSSHRTGGEQYF.

This chain connects TRBV28 to TRBJ2-2; 10 nucleotides line up with TRBD1. Germline V lookup: CDR1 MDHEN, CDR2 SYDVKM. Unmatched junction bases numbered 6, after V lost 6 bases and J lost 5 bases. CDR3 length equals 15 residues. The CDR3 loop reads CASRGTGAGTGELFF. DNA of the CDR3: TGTGCCAGCAGGGGGACAGGGGCTGGTACCGGGGAGCTGTTTTTT.

V and J are TRBV19 and TRBJ1-3; D unclear. V was cut by 3 bases and J by 0 bases, with 12 bases left in between. Germline V gene data show CDR1 as LNHDA and CDR2 as SQIVND (reference sequence). The CDR3 is 16 residues long. The CDR3 region has the DNA TGTGCCAGTAGTATCCTCGACTGGAGCTCTGGAAACACCATATATTTT. Its translation is CASSILDWSSGNTIYF.

The table lists this clone with a few counts. The V gene is TRBV6-5, the J gene TRBJ1-3; 7 nucleotides agree with TRBD1. The germline V gene encodes CDR1 MNHEY and CDR2 SVGAGI. CDR3 size: 15 residues. Trimming took 4 bases from V and 2 from J; bases not matched to a gene: 5. Here the CDR3 reads CASSLQGYTGNTIYF. The CDR3, as DNA: TGTGCCAGCAGTTTACAGGGGTATACTGGAAACACCATATATTTT.